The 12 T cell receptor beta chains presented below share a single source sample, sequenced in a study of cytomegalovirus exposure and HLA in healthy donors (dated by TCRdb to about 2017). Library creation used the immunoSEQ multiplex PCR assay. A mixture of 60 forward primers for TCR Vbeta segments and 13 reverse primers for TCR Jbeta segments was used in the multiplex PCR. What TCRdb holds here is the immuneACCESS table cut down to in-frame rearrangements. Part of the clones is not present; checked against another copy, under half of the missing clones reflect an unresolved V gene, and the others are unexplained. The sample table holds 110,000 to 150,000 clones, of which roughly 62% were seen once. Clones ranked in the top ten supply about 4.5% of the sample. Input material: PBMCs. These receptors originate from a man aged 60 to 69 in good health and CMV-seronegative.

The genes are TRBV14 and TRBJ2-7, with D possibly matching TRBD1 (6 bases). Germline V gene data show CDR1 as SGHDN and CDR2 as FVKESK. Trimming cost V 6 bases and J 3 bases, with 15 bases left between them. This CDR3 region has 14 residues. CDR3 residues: CASRPTGTYYEQYF. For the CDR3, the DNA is TGTGCCAGCAGACCTACCGGGACATACTACGAGCAGTACTTC.

The DNA for the CDR3 is TGCGCCAGCTGCGTGGTTGGCGGGTCCTATAATTCACCCCTCCACTTT. Its translation is CASCVVGGSYNSPLHF. This rearrangement joins TRBV5-1 to TRBJ1-6; D not certain. This CDR3 spans 16 amino acids. V gave up 7 bases and J gave up 1 base, with 15 bases separating them. CDR1 is SGHRS and CDR2 is YFSETQ in the germline V gene.

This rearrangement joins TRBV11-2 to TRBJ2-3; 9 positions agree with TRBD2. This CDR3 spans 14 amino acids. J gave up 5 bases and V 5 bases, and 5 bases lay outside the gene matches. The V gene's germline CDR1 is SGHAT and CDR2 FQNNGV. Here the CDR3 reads CASSPRTSEDTQYF. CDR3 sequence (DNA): TGTGCCAGCAGCCCCCGGACTAGCGAAGATACGCAGTATTTT.

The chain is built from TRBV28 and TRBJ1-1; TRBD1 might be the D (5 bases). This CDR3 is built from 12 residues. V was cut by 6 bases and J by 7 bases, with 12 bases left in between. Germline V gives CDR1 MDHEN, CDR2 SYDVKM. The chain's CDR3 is CASSPPGGEAFF. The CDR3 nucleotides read TGTGCCAGCAGCCCGCCCGGGGGTGAAGCTTTCTTT.

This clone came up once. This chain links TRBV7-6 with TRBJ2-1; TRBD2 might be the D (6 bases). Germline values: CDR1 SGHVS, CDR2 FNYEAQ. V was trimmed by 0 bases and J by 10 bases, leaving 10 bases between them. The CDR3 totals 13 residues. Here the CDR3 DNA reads TGTGCCAGCAGCTTAGCCCCGGGGAGGGAGCAGTTCTTC. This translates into CASSLAPGREQFF.

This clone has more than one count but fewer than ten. The CDR3 is CASSIGQTDTQYF. The CDR3 nucleotides are TGTGCCAGTAGTATCGGACAGACAGATACGCAGTATTTT. The rearrangement links TRBV19 to TRBJ2-3, with D perhaps matching TRBD1 (6 bases). The CDR3 length is 13 residues. Germline CDR1 is LNHDA and CDR2 is SQIVND (reference sequence). V was cut by 3 bases and J by 3 bases, with 7 bases left in between.

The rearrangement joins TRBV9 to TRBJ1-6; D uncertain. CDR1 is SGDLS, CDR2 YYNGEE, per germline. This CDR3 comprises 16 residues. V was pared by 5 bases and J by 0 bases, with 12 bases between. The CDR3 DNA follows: TGTGCCAGCAGTCTCACCGGGAGCTCCTATAATTCACCCCTCCACTTT. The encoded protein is CASSLTGSSYNSPLHF.

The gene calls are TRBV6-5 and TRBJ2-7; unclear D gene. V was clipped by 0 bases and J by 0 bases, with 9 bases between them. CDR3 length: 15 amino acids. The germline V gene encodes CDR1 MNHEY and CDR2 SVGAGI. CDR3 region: CASSYSYSSSYEQYF. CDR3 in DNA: TGTGCCAGCAGTTACTCTTACAGTAGCTCCTACGAGCAGTACTTC.

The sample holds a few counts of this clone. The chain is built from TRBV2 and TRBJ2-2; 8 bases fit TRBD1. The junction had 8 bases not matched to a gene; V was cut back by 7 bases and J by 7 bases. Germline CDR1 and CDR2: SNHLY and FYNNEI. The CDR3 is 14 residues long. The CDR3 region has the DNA TGTGCCAGCATCAAGGACAGGGTCCACGGGGAGCTGTTTTTT. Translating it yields CASIKDRVHGELFF.

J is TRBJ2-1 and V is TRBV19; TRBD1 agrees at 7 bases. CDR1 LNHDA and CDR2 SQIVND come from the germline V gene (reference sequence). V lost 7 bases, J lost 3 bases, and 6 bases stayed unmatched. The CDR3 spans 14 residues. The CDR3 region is CASTRQGYYNEQFF. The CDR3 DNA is TGTGCCAGTACTCGACAGGGCTACTACAATGAGCAGTTCTTC.

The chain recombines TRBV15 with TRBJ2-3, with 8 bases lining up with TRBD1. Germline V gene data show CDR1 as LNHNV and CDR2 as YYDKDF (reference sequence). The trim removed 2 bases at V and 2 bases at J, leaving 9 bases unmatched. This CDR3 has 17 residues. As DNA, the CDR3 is TGTGCCACCAGCAGAAATACCGGGACAGGAGACACAGATACGCAGTATTTT. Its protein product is CATSRNTGTGDTDTQYF.

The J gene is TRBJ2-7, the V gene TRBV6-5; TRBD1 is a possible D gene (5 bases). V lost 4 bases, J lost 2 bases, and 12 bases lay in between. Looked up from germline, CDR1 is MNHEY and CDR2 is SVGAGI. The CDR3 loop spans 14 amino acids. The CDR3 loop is CASSSSATAYEQYF. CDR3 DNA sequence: TGTGCCAGCAGTTCCTCAGCGACAGCCTACGAGCAGTACTTC.